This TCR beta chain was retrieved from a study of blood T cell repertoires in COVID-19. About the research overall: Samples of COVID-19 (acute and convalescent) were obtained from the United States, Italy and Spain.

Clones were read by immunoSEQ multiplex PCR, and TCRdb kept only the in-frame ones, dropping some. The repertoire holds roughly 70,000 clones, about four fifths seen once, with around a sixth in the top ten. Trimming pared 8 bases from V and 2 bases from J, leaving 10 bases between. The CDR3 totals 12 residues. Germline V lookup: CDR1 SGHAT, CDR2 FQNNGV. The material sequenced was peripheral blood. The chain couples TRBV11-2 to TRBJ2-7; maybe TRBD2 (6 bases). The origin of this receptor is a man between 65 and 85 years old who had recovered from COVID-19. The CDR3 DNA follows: TGTGCCAGCCGACTAGGGCCCTACGAGCAGTACTTC. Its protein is CASRLGPYEQYF.